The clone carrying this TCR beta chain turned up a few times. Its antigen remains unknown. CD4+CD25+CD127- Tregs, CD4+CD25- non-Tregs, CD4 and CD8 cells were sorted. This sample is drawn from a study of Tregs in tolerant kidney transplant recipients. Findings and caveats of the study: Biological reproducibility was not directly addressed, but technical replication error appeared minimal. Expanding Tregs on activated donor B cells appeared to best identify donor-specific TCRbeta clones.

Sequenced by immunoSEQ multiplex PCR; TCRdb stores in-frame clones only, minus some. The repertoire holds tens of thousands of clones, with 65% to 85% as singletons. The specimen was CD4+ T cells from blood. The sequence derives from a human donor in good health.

DNA of the CDR3: TGTGCCAGCAGCCTGGGACAGGAGGGTTCACCCCTCCACTTT. This encodes CASSLGQEGSPLHF. This chain links TRBV5-6 with TRBJ1-6, with TRBD1 identical over 8 bases. This CDR3 region has 14 residues. After removal of 4 bases from V and 9 bases from J, the junction contained 6 bases not matched to a gene. Germline V gives CDR1 SGHDT, CDR2 YYEEEE.